This is a list of T cell receptor beta chains from one sample in a study of Graves' ophthalmopathy and Graves' hyperthyroidism. TCRdb fed the multiplex PCR reads into MiXCR, producing one record per CDR3 protein. The sample contains roughly 700,000 distinct CDR3 sequences, roughly 41% of which appear only once. The sample taken for sequencing was peripheral blood. Receptors were obtained from an adult man with Graves' ophthalmopathy. The CDR3 runs from the conserved cysteine through the conserved F or W. Fields, in order: J gene, D gene, clone size, V gene, CDR3 DNA, CDR3 protein. A D gene is named only where the DNA matches it firmly. Rows may omit the clone size; those that give it use once, few, many or a size class.

TRBJ2-7 . . TRBV10-3 TGTGCCATCGGGATAGCGGCCTCCTACGAGCAGTACTTC CAIGIAASYEQYF
TRBJ2-7 . few TRBV7-8 TGTGCCAGCAGCTTCGCCGGGGGCTCCTACGAGCAGTACTTC CASSFAGGSYEQYF
TRBJ2-3 TRBD1 . TRBV10-1 TGCGCCAGCAGAAAAGGACAGGGTTCGGCCACAGATACGCAGTATTTT CASRKGQGSATDTQYF
TRBJ1-2 . . TRBV6-5 TGTGCCAGCAGCTCTCCTAGGAACAACTATGGCTACACCTTC CASSSPRNNYGYTF
TRBJ1-1 . . TRBV12-3/TRBV12-4 TGTGCCAGCAGTCAAGGGGATACCACTGAAGCTTTCTTT CASSQGDTTEAFF
TRBJ2-7 . many TRBV15 TGTGCCACCAGCAGAGATCTGGGGTTCTACGAGCAGTACTTC CATSRDLGFYEQYF
TRBJ1-6 . few TRBV12-3/TRBV12-4 TGTGCCAGCAGTGCCGAAACAGGCTATAATTCACCCCTCCACTTT CASSAETGYNSPLHF
TRBJ2-2 TRBD2 many TRBV29-1 TGCAGCGTGGCCCGTGTCGGGACGGGGGGACTCGGGGAGCTGTTTTTT CSVARVGTGGLGELFF
TRBJ2-2 . . TRBV25-1 TGTGCCAGCAGTTTCGACCCGACCGGGGGGCTGTTTTTT CASSFDPTGGLFF
TRBJ1-6 . . TRBV10-3 TGTGCCATCAGTGAAGGCGGACACAGCCGAAATTCACCCCTCCACTTT CAISEGGHSRNSPLHF
TRBJ2-2 . . TRBV7-6 TGCGCCAGCAGCCCCCAACTGGCCTCGAACACCGGGGAGCTGTTTTTT CASSPQLASNTGELFF
TRBJ1-5 TRBD1 few TRBV5-1 TGCGCCAGCAGTCCCGACAGGGCCTTCTATCAGCCCCAGCATTTT CASSPDRAFYQPQHF
TRBJ1-2 . many TRBV10-2 TGCGCCAGCAGTCCTACGCTGACAACGCCCTATGGCTACACCTTC CASSPTLTTPYGYTF
TRBJ1-1 . few TRBV4-1 TGCGCCAGCAGCCAAGGTCAGGTGGGCACTGAAGCTTTCTTT CASSQGQVGTEAFF
TRBJ1-2 TRBD1 . TRBV9 TGTGCCAGCAGCCTACGTAGTTGGACAGGTATCTATGGCTACACCTTC CASSLRSWTGIYGYTF
TRBJ2-7 TRBD1 . TRBV19 TGTGCCAGTAGTATAGGACAGGGAGAGGACGAGCAGTACTTC CASSIGQGEDEQYF
TRBJ2-5 TRBD2 . TRBV7-3 TGTGCCAGCAGCCGAAGCGGGGCCCAAGAGACCCAGTACTTC CASSRSGAQETQYF
TRBJ1-6 TRBD1 many TRBV12-3/TRBV12-4 TGTGCCAGCAGCCCTGGGACAGCGGCCTCACCCCTCCACTTT CASSPGTAASPLHF
TRBJ1-5 TRBD1 . TRBV4-1 TGCGCCAGCAGCCAACGGACAGGCAACAATCAGCCCCAGCATTTT CASSQRTGNNQPQHF
TRBJ2-5 . . TRBV30 TGTGCCTGGACCGCGACGGGGGAGACCCAGTACTTC CAWTATGETQYF
TRBJ1-1 . few TRBV7-6 TGTGCCAGCAGCACCCCTTCAGGGGCGTACGCTGAAGCTTTCTTT CASSTPSGAYAEAFF
TRBJ1-1 TRBD1 . TRBV14 TGTGCCAGCAGCCAAGATCTTCTTTGGTGGACAGGGGATAAAACTGAAGCTTTCTTT CASSQDLLWWTGDKTEAFF
TRBJ1-2 . many TRBV2 TGTGCCAGCACTACTAACTATGGCTACACCTTC CASTTNYGYTF
TRBJ1-2 . few TRBV25-1 TGTGCCAGCAGTTTGGTGGTCGCTAGGCCAACCACGGGCAACTATGGCTACACCTTC CASSLVVARPTTGNYGYTF
TRBJ1-5 TRBD1 many TRBV24-1 TGTGCCACCAGTGACCCAGGGACAGGGGGTCCGATCCAGCATTTT CATSDPGTGGPIQHF
TRBJ1-1 . . TRBV10-3 TGTGCCATCAGTGAACGGGCCGAGATAGCTTTCTTT CAISERAEIAFF
TRBJ1-2 TRBD1 once TRBV15 TGTGCCACCAGCAGAAAAGGACAGGGGAATGGCTACACCTTC CATSRKGQGNGYTF
TRBJ1-2 . . TRBV6-4 TGTGCCAGCAGTACCCTAACACTTGGACGGACCTATGGCTACACCTTC CASSTLTLGRTYGYTF
TRBJ2-7 . few TRBV2 TGTGCCAGCAGTGTCCAGCCTTCGGGTCCTCCCTACGAGCAGTACTTC CASSVQPSGPPYEQYF
TRBJ1-4 TRBD1 many TRBV7-2 TGTGCCAGCAGATCCGGGACAGCCTATGGAAAACTGTTTTTT CASRSGTAYGKLFF
TRBJ1-1 . . TRBV5-1 TGCGCCAGCAGCCAACGGGGGGCTGGAGTTACTGAAGCTTTCTTT CASSQRGAGVTEAFF